Sequencing of this T cell receptor (beta chain) was carried out in a study of blood T cell repertoires in COVID-19. Study-wide background: The samples span acute and convalescent COVID-19 from the United States, Italy and Spain.

Trimming cost V 6 bases and J 1 base; bases outside gene matches: 0. CDR1 is MNHEY and CDR2 is SVGAGI in the germline V gene. The CDR3 length is 12 residues. Original handling: Quantification of nucleated cells was approximated via reference gene primer amplification. Sequenced by immunoSEQ multiplex PCR; TCRdb stores in-frame clones only, minus some. From that table come the V and J calls and clone size; the DNA was used to work out D and trimming. The data hold under 300,000 clones, with 86% observed a single time. For this clone: Different DNA sequences within this sample yield the same CDR3.

The source material was peripheral blood. The V gene is TRBV6-5, the J gene TRBJ2-7; 7 bases map to TRBD2. The sequence was collected from a man between 60 and 70 years old with acute or convalescent COVID-19. The CDR3 DNA sequence: TGTGCCAGCAGGGGAGGGTCCTACGAGCAGTACTTC. Translation gives CASRGGSYEQYF.